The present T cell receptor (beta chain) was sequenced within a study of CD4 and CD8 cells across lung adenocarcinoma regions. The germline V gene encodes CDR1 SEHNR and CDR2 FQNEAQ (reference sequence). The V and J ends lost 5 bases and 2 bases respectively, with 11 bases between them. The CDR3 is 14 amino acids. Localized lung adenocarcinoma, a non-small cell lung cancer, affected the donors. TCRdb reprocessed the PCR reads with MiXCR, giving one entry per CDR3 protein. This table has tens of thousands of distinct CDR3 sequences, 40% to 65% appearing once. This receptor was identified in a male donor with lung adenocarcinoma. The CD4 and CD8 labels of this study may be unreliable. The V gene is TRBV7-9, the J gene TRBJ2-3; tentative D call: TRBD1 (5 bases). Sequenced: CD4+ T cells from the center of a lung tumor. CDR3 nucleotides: TGTGCCAGCAGCCCGGCAGGGAACACAGATACGCAGTATTTT. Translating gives CASSPAGNTDTQYF.